Following are 19 T cell receptor beta chains from one sample sequenced in a study of T-cell reconstitution after alpha-beta-depleted transplantation in children. Unique molecular identifiers were used to barcode this TCRbeta library. Using its own MiXCR run on the PCR reads, TCRdb lists one record per CDR3 protein. The profile shows roughly 790,000 distinct CDR3 sequences, about 15% of them singletons. Sequenced material: PBMCs, mostly from graft donor cells, taken 360 days after TCRalphabeta/CD19-depleted stem cell transplant. The receptors derive from a male patient younger than 18 who had a stem cell transplant for acute lymphoblastic leukemia, so the T cells may come from the graft donor.

This clonotype appeared many times. The chain recombines TRBV7-6 with TRBJ2-1, with 11 positions matching TRBD2. The CDR3 spans 15 residues. Per the germline V gene, CDR1 is SGHVS and CDR2 is FNYEAQ. V trimming: 2 bases; J trimming: 6 bases; junction bases outside the gene matches: 3. The CDR3 bases are TGTGCCAGCAGCTTACTAGCGGGAGGCCGCAATGAGCAGTTCTTC. This sequence encodes CASSLLAGGRNEQFF.

The rearrangement links TRBV7-2 to TRBJ2-1, with TRBD2 matching over 13 bases. The trim removed 5 bases at V and 10 bases at J, leaving 11 bases unmatched. The CDR3 sequence is 16 residues long. Germline V gene lookup returns CDR1 SGHTA and CDR2 FQGNSA. In DNA form, the CDR3 reads TGTGCCAGCAGCGAGGGACTAGCGGGGATAAGAAACGAGCAGTTCTTC. As protein: CASSEGLAGIRNEQFF.

The rearrangement uses TRBV2 and TRBJ1-6; D unresolved. Trimming pared 7 bases from V and 8 bases from J, leaving 15 bases between. Looked up from germline, CDR1 is SNHLY and CDR2 is FYNNEI. The length of the CDR3 is 14 residues. CDR3 DNA: TGTGCCAGCAAGGGAGGGCAGGCCTATTCACCCCTCCACTTT. It yields the protein CASKGGQAYSPLHF. Complete variable domain (other parts from reference TRBV2 and TRBJ1-6): EPEVTQTPSHQVTQMGQEVILRCVPISNHLYFYWYRQILGQKVEFLVSFYNNEISEKSEIFDDQFSVERPDGSNFTLKIRSTKLEDSAMYFCASKGGQAYSPLHFGNGTRLTVT.

The chain has TRBV12-3 or TRBV12-4 and TRBJ2-7; D may match TRBD1 or TRBD2 (5 bases each). This CDR3 has 14 residues. V dropped 4 bases and J dropped 2 bases, with 12 bases sitting between them. The CDR3 sequence: CASSSPGRPYEQYF. Written as DNA, the CDR3 is TGTGCCAGCAGTTCACCGGGACGCCCCTACGAGCAGTACTTC.

This clonotype was seen a handful of times. The chain uses TRBV5-1 and TRBJ2-2, with unresolved D. Looked up from germline, CDR1 is SGHRS and CDR2 is YFSETQ. CDR3 size: 14 residues. V was trimmed by 1 base and J by 1 base, leaving 5 bases between them. The CDR3 loop is CASSLNLNTGELFF. In nucleotides, the CDR3 is TGCGCCAGCAGCTTGAACCTGAACACCGGGGAGCTGTTTTTT.

The sample holds many counts of this clonotype. This chain links TRBV12-3 or TRBV12-4 with TRBJ1-1; no firm D call. Trimming took 6 bases from V and 0 from J, leaving 11 bases between them. The CDR3 covers 14 residues. The DNA of the CDR3 is TGTGCCAGCAGGACTTCACTTATGAACACTGAAGCTTTCTTT. It yields the protein CASRTSLMNTEAFF.

This clonotype was observed many times. This rearrangement joins TRBV20-1 to TRBJ2-5, with D unclear. Germline V CDR1 and CDR2: DFQATT, SNEGSKA (reference sequence). CDR3 length: 16 amino acids. Deletions cut 0 bases from V and 0 bases from J, with 14 bases between. This CDR3 reads CSARDYGPINQETQYF. The CDR3 region has the DNA TGCAGTGCTAGAGATTACGGACCGATCAACCAAGAGACCCAGTACTTC.

This clonotype was observed at least ten times. The chain employs TRBV12-3 or TRBV12-4 and TRBJ1-3; TRBD1 might be the D (6 bases). Deletions cut 5 bases from V and 9 bases from J, with 14 bases between. The CDR3 runs to 13 residues. The CDR3 protein is CASSHTDRSTIYF. CDR3 nucleotide sequence: TGTGCCAGCAGTCATACCGACAGGAGCACCATATATTTT.

In this sample, this clonotype turned up many times. This CDR3 is CASSSGNSGNTIYF. DNA for the CDR3: TGTGCCAGCAGCAGTGGGAACTCTGGAAACACCATATATTTT. The chain employs TRBV9 and TRBJ1-3; unclear D gene. Germline values: CDR1 SGDLS, CDR2 YYNGEE. The CDR3 has 14 residues. Trimming removed 4 bases at V and 0 bases at J, with 8 bases between.

The chain joins TRBV20-1 to TRBJ2-5; 12 bases agree with TRBD2. V was pared by 5 bases and J by 5 bases, with 6 bases of the junction left unmatched. This CDR3 is 14 amino acids long. CDR1 and CDR2 (germline): DFQATT, SNEGSKA (reference sequence). CDR3 DNA: TGCAGTGCTGCTAGCGGGAGGGCCTCGGAGACCCAGTACTTC. Translated, it gives CSAASGRASETQYF.

This clonotype was observed a handful of times. The chain links TRBV7-6 to TRBJ1-3; TRBD1 matches 10 bases. CDR1 and CDR2 (germline): SGHVS, FNYEAQ. The junction had 4 bases not matched to a gene; V was cut back by 3 bases and J by 2 bases. The CDR3 totals 16 residues. The CDR3 sequence: CASSLTGTGAGNTIYF. DNA of the CDR3: TGTGCCAGCAGCTTGACCGGGACAGGGGCTGGAAACACCATATATTTT. The full variable domain, completed using reference TRBV7-6 and TRBJ1-3, is GAGVSQSPRYKVTKRGQDVALRCDPISGHVSLYWYRQALGQGPEFLTYFNYEAQQDKSGLPNDRFSAERPEGSISTLTIQRTEQRDSAMYRCASSLTGTGAGNTIYFGEGSWLTVV.

This clonotype occurred many times. The chain uses TRBV27 and TRBJ2-7; TRBD1 might be the D (5 bases). CDR3 length: 14 residues. The V gene's germline CDR1 is MNHEY and CDR2 SMNVEV (reference sequence). The V and J ends lost 7 bases and 2 bases respectively, with 15 bases between them. The DNA for the CDR3 is TGTGCCAGCACTTTTTTAGACAGAGCCTACGAGCAGTACTTC. Protein sequence: CASTFLDRAYEQYF.

This chain joins TRBV6-6 and TRBJ2-7; D remains ambiguous. The CDR3 covers 12 residues. Trimming shortened V by 7 bases and J by 2 bases, and 9 bases separated the two germline ends. In germline, CDR1 is MNHNY, CDR2 SVGAGI (reference sequence). The CDR3 here is CASNGGPYEQYF. The CDR3 DNA is TGTGCCAGCAACGGCGGACCCTACGAGCAGTACTTC.

This clonotype was counted a few times. The chain employs TRBV5-1 and TRBJ1-3; 7 bases match TRBD1. V lost 4 bases and J lost 1; bases outside the gene matches: 5. The CDR3 consists of 15 residues. Germline V lookup: CDR1 SGHRS, CDR2 YFSETQ. CDR3 DNA: TGCGCCAGCAGCCTCGGGACAGCTTCTGGAAACACCATATATTTT. As protein: CASSLGTASGNTIYF.

This clonotype came up a few times. J is TRBJ2-7 and V is TRBV29-1, with a weak D call TRBD2 (7 bases). The ends were cut back, 2 bases at V and 2 bases at J, with 13 bases in the middle. The germline V gene encodes CDR1 SQVTM and CDR2 ANQGSEA. The CDR3 runs to 14 residues. Here the CDR3 reads CSVELRGGAYEQYF. CDR3 DNA sequence: TGCAGCGTTGAACTGCGAGGGGGGGCCTACGAGCAGTACTTC.

The V call is TRBV11-1, the J call TRBJ1-4; D is unclear. Trimming took off 2 bases at V and 7 bases at J, with 8 bases between the two ends. The CDR3 has 13 amino acids. Germline CDR1 is SGHAT and CDR2 is FQDESV (reference sequence). The CDR3 here is CASSLTEGEKLFF. Written as DNA, the CDR3 is TGTGCCAGCAGCTTAACGGAGGGTGAAAAACTGTTTTTT.

This clonotype has a single count. The J gene is TRBJ1-1, the V gene TRBV6-5; D ambiguous. Trimming cost V 4 bases and J 2 bases, with 23 bases left between them. Germline V gene sequence: CDR1 MNHEY, CDR2 SVGAGI. This CDR3 is built from 18 residues. The CDR3 is CASSSSRVPPTFNTEAFF. CDR3 in DNA: TGTGCCAGCAGTTCTTCCCGGGTCCCGCCGACTTTCAACACTGAAGCTTTCTTT.

This sequence joins TRBV15 and TRBJ1-5; D is ambiguous. The CDR3 consists of 12 residues. Trimming pared 0 bases from V and 9 bases from J, leaving 6 bases between. CDR1 is LNHNV, CDR2 YYDKDF, per germline (reference sequence). This CDR3 reads CATSRDSGPQHF. CDR3 bases: TGTGCCACCAGCAGAGATTCGGGGCCCCAGCATTTT.

The chain combines TRBV12-3 or TRBV12-4 with TRBJ2-5; 8 bases map to TRBD2. The CDR3 is 16 amino acids. J gave up 2 bases and V 1 base, and 6 bases lay outside the gene matches. The CDR3 nucleotides are TGTGCCAGCAGTTTAGGTTGGGTAGCGGGACAAGAGACCCAGTACTTC. The encoded protein is CASSLGWVAGQETQYF.